This T cell receptor beta chain originates from a study of T cells in Graves' hyperthyroidism and ophthalmopathy. About the study: Peripheral blood samples were taken at initial diagnosis, prior to any treatment.

It was uncontrolled infection, other autoimmune disease, pregnancy or lactation that excluded patients. Amplified regions were TCR beta CDR3 sequences from RNA transcripts. The HTBI primer set was used in a first-round RT-PCR of the TCR CDR3. In TCRdb, the multiplex PCR reads were re-called with MiXCR into one record per CDR3 protein. The repertoire has around 720,000 distinct CDR3 sequences, 35% of them found once; the top ten carry around 31%. This receptor was taken from a woman aged 35 to 49 with Graves' hyperthyroidism. The sample taken for sequencing was blood.

The CDR3 sequence: CASSPYDRGETQYF. The CDR3, as DNA: TGTGCCAGCTCACCTTACGACAGGGGGGAGACCCAGTACTTC. The rearrangement links TRBV18 to TRBJ2-5; TRBD1 matches 9 bases. V dropped 3 bases and J dropped 5; count of bases not matched to a gene: 4. CDR3 length: 14 amino acids. The germline V gene encodes CDR1 KGHSH and CDR2 LQKENI.